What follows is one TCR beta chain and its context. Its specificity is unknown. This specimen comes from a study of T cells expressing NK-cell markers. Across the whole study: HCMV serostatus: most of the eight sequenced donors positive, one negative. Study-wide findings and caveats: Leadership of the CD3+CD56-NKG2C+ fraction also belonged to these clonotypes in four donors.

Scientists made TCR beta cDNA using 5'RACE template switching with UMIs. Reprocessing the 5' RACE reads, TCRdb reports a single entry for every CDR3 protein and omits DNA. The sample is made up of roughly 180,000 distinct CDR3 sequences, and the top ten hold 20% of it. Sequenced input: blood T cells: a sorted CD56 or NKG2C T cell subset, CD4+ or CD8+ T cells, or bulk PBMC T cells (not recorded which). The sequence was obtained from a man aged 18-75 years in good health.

The CDR3 loop reads CASSRDRAVYYNSPLHF. V is TRBV6-5 and J is TRBJ1-6; TCRdb reports TRBD1, a call that lacks DNA to check it against. The germline CDR1 and CDR2 sequences are MNHEY and SVGAGI. This CDR3 comprises 17 residues.